The 8 T cell receptor beta chains listed next were all sequenced from one sample in a study of cytomegalovirus exposure and HLA in healthy donors (dated by TCRdb to 2016 to 2017). The method was the immunoSEQ multiplex PCR assay. The multiplex PCR relied on a mix of 60 forward primers for TCR Vbeta segments and 13 reverse primers for TCR Jbeta segments. In its TCRdb copy, this immuneACCESS table keeps in-frame sequences only and misses some clones. Where compared with another copy, unresolved V genes explain less than half of these, and the others have no known cause. The sample table contains about 120,000 clones; only one count was recorded for roughly 77% of them. In total, the top ten clones hold around 1.9% of the sample. Sequences were obtained from PBMCs. Receptor source: a man aged 40-50 years in good health and CMV-seronegative.

This sequence joins TRBV7-9 and TRBJ2-1; TRBD1 matches 7 bases. Germline trimming cut 5 bases from V and 4 bases from J; bases unmatched to any gene: 14. The germline CDR1 and CDR2 sequences are SEHNR and FQNEAQ (reference sequence). The CDR3 is 17 residues long. The CDR3, as DNA: TGTGCCAGCAGCGCTCTCCAGGGCAGGGGGATTTACAATGAGCAGTTCTTC. Amino acids: CASSALQGRGIYNEQFF.

The chain combines TRBV6-5 with TRBJ1-2; D unresolved. Trimming took 6 bases from V and 5 from J, leaving 13 bases between them. The CDR3 extends over 13 amino acids. The germline V gene encodes CDR1 MNHEY and CDR2 SVGAGI. The CDR3 bases are TGTGCCAGCAGCCCGCGGAGCCCTTATGGCTACACCTTC. Its translation: CASSPRSPYGYTF.

The chain employs TRBV5-4 and TRBJ2-3; TRBD2 agrees at 10 bases. The trim removed 7 bases at V and 0 bases at J, leaving 5 bases unmatched. The CDR3 sequence is 15 residues long. Looked up from germline, CDR1 is SGHNT and CDR2 is YYREEE (reference sequence). The CDR3 sequence is CASASGSHSTDTQYF. The DNA of the CDR3 is TGTGCCAGCGCTAGCGGGAGCCATAGCACAGATACGCAGTATTTT.

This clone was seen only a few times. The chain combines TRBV28 with TRBJ1-1; D uncertain. V lost 5 bases to trimming and J lost 5 bases, with 12 bases between them. The CDR3 runs 13 residues. Per germline, CDR1 MDHEN and CDR2 SYDVKM. The CDR3, as DNA: TGTGCCAGCAGTATCGGAGCCTGGACTGAAGCTTTCTTT. Its protein is CASSIGAWTEAFF.

The chain carries TRBV27 and TRBJ1-6, with a tentative D call TRBD1 (5 bases). CDR1 and CDR2 from the germline V gene are MNHEY and SMNVEV (reference sequence). The CDR3 has 16 residues. The V end lost 3 bases, the J end lost 6 bases, and 15 bases lay between the germline ends. CDR3 sequence (DNA): TGTGCCAGCAGTTTCAGGGCAGCCCTTCCTAATTCACCCCTCCACTTT. Translation gives CASSFRAALPNSPLHF.

The rearrangement uses TRBV21-1 and TRBJ2-7; no DNA check was done on the table's D call, TRBD2. TRBV21-1 is recorded as a pseudogene. The CDR3 has 12 residues. The CDR3 reads CARVPNPYEQYF. CDR3 coding DNA: TGTGCCAGGGTACCTAACCCCTACGAGCAGTACTTC.

The rearrangement joins TRBV11-3 to TRBJ2-1, with D possibly TRBD2 on 6 matching bases. Trimming took 5 bases from V and 5 from J, leaving 13 bases between them. CDR1 and CDR2 from the germline V gene are SGHNT and YENEEA. The CDR3 has 14 amino acids. CDR3 coding DNA: TGTGCCAGCAGCCCCCCGGGACTGAACAATGAGCAGTTCTTC. Translated, it gives CASSPPGLNNEQFF.

V and J are TRBV4-3 and TRBJ2-2; 9 positions agree with TRBD1. CDR1 LGHNA and CDR2 YSLEER come from the germline V gene. With V trimmed by 0 bases and J by 5 bases, 7 bases remained unmatched. There are 17 residues in the CDR3. CDR3 residues: CASSQDYRGLGTGELFF. The CDR3 coding sequence is TGCGCCAGCAGCCAAGATTACAGGGGGCTGGGTACCGGGGAGCTGTTTTTT.